This TCR beta chain was recovered during a study of CXCR3-negative and CXCR3-positive naive CD8 T cells. Study-wide results and limits: Similarly elevated diversity marked both naive subsets, with memory CD8+ cells showing far lower diversity. CXCR3-positive naive cells had TRB CDR3s that were more hydrophobic than CXCR3-negative naive cells had.

In preparing the TRB cDNA libraries, 5' RACE with UMI labels was used. TCRdb derives one entry per CDR3 protein from the 5' RACE reads, leaving out DNA. The sample has 120,000 to 150,000 distinct CDR3 sequences. The CDR3 covers 14 residues. As concerns this clonotype: Its matching antigen is unknown.

V and J are TRBV12-3 or TRBV12-4 and TRBJ2-7; there is no DNA to check the TCRdb D call of TRBD1. The sequenced material came from naive CXCR3+ CD8+ T cells from blood. Subset given: CD45RO-CCR7+CD27+CD95- naive CD8+ T cells expressing CXCR3 (TNR3+). This clonotype was obtained from a human donor in good health. Some clones in this sample may be carry-over from other donors' samples. CDR3 residues: CASSSDRGVYEQYF.